The next 32 T cell receptor beta chains were all read from a single sample in a study of CD8+CD57+ T cells in acquired aplastic anemia. Those patients picked for sequencing had displayed CD8+CD57+ cell expansion on flow cytometry. Profiles of TCR beta VDJ and CDR3 were generated from a genomic DNA template. TCRdb fed the reads into MiXCR, producing one record per CDR3 protein. The repertoire includes about 180,000 distinct CDR3 sequences, approximately 48% of them detected once, and 10% to 15% sits in the top ten. Sample: sorted CD4+, CD8+, or CD8+CD57+ T cells (not recorded which) from PBMCs. These receptors were collected from a human donor with aplastic anemia.

The table lists this clonotype with many counts. This chain joins TRBV5-1 and TRBJ2-7; 8 positions agree with TRBD1. The ends lost 4 bases at V and 2 bases at J; junction bases unmatched: 8. The germline gives CDR1 SGHRS, CDR2 YFSETQ. The CDR3 runs to 15 residues. CDR3: CASSLTGGVPYEQYF. The CDR3, as DNA: TGCGCCAGCAGCCTCACAGGGGGTGTGCCCTACGAGCAGTACTTC.

Many counts were recorded for this clonotype. This chain uses TRBV19 with TRBJ1-5, with D unresolved. The CDR3 is 14 amino acids. Deletions cut 3 bases from V and 1 base from J, with 7 bases between. Germline-derived CDR1 and CDR2 are LNHDA and SQIVND (reference sequence). CDR3 loop: CASSITNSNQPQHF. CDR3 nucleotides: TGTGCCAGTAGTATTACGAACAGCAATCAGCCCCAGCATTTT.

This clonotype was detected many times. V usage is TRBV20-1 and J usage is TRBJ1-1; 9 bases agree with TRBD1. Germline values: CDR1 DFQATT, CDR2 SNEGSKA (reference sequence). The CDR3 has 14 residues. V was pared by 5 bases and J by 6 bases, with 10 bases of the junction left unmatched. CDR3 bases: TGCAGTGCTGGATTACAGGGGGCGGTTGCTGAAGCTTTCTTT. It is translated as CSAGLQGAVAEAFF.

The table lists this clonotype with a count of one. The rearrangement joins TRBV29-1 to TRBJ1-1; maybe TRBD1 (6 bases). CDR1 is SQVTM, CDR2 ANQGSEA, per germline. Trimming took off 4 bases at V and 4 bases at J, with 19 bases between the two ends. The length of the CDR3 is 15 residues. Written as DNA, the CDR3 is TGCAGCGTTGGGTCACAACAGGGAAGGGGCACTGAAGCTTTCTTT. Translating gives CSVGSQQGRGTEAFF.

The chain employs TRBV20-1 and TRBJ2-1; TRBD2 might be the D (6 bases). The length of the CDR3 is 16 residues. Germline CDR1 DFQATT, CDR2 SNEGSKA (reference sequence). Between the trimmed V and J ends, which lost 0 bases and 5 bases, there was a span of 17 bases. This CDR3 is CSARDPRREWDNEQFF. CDR3 DNA sequence: TGCAGTGCTAGAGATCCTCGGAGGGAATGGGACAATGAGCAGTTCTTC.

Concerning this clonotype: Mismatch with germline at one junction end may stem from a read error. V usage is TRBV6-1 and J usage is TRBJ1-4; 10 positions agree with TRBD1. In germline, CDR1 is MNHNS, CDR2 SASEGT. The CDR3 is made up of 16 amino acids. The CDR3 DNA sequence: TGTGCCAGCAGCGGGACAGGGGATAGGGCTAATGAAAGACTGTTTTTT. It codes for CASSGTGDRANERLFF.

This clonotype was counted only a few times. The chain links TRBV29-1 to TRBJ2-5; TRBD1 agrees at 8 bases. CDR3 size: 14 residues. V lost 6 bases to trimming and J lost 2 bases; unmatched junction nucleotides: 8. CDR1 is SQVTM and CDR2 is ANQGSEA in the germline V gene. The CDR3 bases are TGCAGCGTCCGACAGGGGTCCTTGCAAGAGACCCAGTACTTC. This encodes CSVRQGSLQETQYF.

The CDR3 region is CSARSAVSGDNEQFF. The DNA for the CDR3 is TGCAGTGCTAGATCGGCCGTCAGCGGGGACAATGAGCAGTTCTTC. The chain joins TRBV20-1 to TRBJ2-1; TRBD2 matches 7 bases. The V gene end was trimmed by 2 bases and the J gene end by 5 bases; junction bases not matched to a gene: 9. CDR3 length equals 15 residues. Germline V gives CDR1 DFQATT, CDR2 SNEGSKA (reference sequence).

The V and J genes are TRBV20-1 and TRBJ1-1; no firm D call. The germline V and J ends were trimmed by 5 bases and 4 bases, with 17 bases remaining between them. This CDR3 has 14 residues. Germline assignment: CDR1 DFQATT and CDR2 SNEGSKA (reference sequence). CDR3 coding DNA: TGCAGTGCTCAAGAGCTGGGGATCCGCACTGAAGCTTTCTTT. This translates into CSAQELGIRTEAFF.

DNA of the CDR3: TGTGCCAGCAGCCAAGAATTGGCTGTAGGAGATACGCAGTATTTT. It specifies CASSQELAVGDTQYF. This rearrangement joins TRBV4-2 to TRBJ2-3; no definite D call. The CDR3 length is 15 residues. Germline V CDR1 and CDR2: LGHNA, YNFKEQ. With 0 bases removed from V and 5 bases from J, the gap between germline ends came to 12 bases.

Note on this clonotype: A clone one base away is much larger, so this may be a read error. The gene calls are TRBV5-4 and TRBJ2-3, with a tentative D call TRBD2 (6 bases). Germline assignment: CDR1 SGHNT and CDR2 YYREEE (reference sequence). This CDR3 is built from 15 residues. The CDR3 nucleotides read TGTGTCAGCAGCTTGGTGGGGACTCCAACAGATACGCAGTATTTT. It yields the protein CVSSLVGTPTDTQYF. Looking up the rest from reference TRBV5-4 and TRBJ2-3 gives the full variable domain: ETGVTQSPTHLIKTRGQQVTLRCSSQSGHNTVSWYQQALGQGPQFIFQYYREEENGRGNFPPRFSGLQFPNYSSELNVNALELDDSALYLCVSSLVGTPTDTQYFGPGTRLTVL.

There are many counts of this clonotype. The chain recombines TRBV29-1 with TRBJ1-5, with a weak D call TRBD1 (6 bases). Trimming stripped 4 bases from V and 2 bases from J, with 12 bases between. CDR1 is SQVTM, CDR2 ANQGSEA, per germline. The CDR3 loop spans 14 amino acids. The CDR3 is CSVGGPGGNQPQHF. The CDR3 nucleotides are TGCAGCGTTGGGGGGCCCGGGGGCAATCAGCCCCAGCATTTT. Full variable domain (outside the CDR3, taken from reference TRBV29-1 and TRBJ1-5): SAVISQKPSRDICQRGTSLTIQCQVDSQVTMMFWYRQQPGQSLTLIATANQGSEATYESGFVIDKFPISRPNLTFSTLTVSNMSPEDSSIYLCSVGGPGGNQPQHFGDGTRLSIL.

This clonotype was counted a single time. The rearrangement uses TRBV10-3 and TRBJ2-4; 8 nucleotides agree with TRBD1. V lost 10 bases and J lost 0; bases outside the gene matches: 11. The V gene's germline CDR1 is ENHRY and CDR2 SYGVKD. CDR3 size: 16 residues. The CDR3 DNA is TGTGCCAGCAGCCTTCCGGGACAGGTAGCCAAAAACATTCAGTACTTC. This encodes CASSLPGQVAKNIQYF.

The chain is built from TRBV4-2 and TRBJ2-1; TRBD2 aligns across 9 bases. Germline V CDR1 and CDR2: LGHNA, YNFKEQ. The CDR3 has 15 residues. The J segment lost 8 bases and the V segment lost 7 bases, leaving 12 bases of the junction unmatched. Here the CDR3 reads CASTVPGTSIDEQFF. The DNA for the CDR3 is TGTGCCAGCACCGTCCCCGGGACTAGCATCGATGAGCAGTTCTTC.

J is TRBJ1-2 and V is TRBV2, with a weak D call TRBD1 (5 bases). The CDR3 length is 14 residues. CDR1 SNHLY and CDR2 FYNNEI come from the germline V gene. Trimming stripped 8 bases from V and 1 base from J, with 14 bases between. The CDR3 bases are TGTGCCAGCTACACAGGACCCTTTAACTATGGCTACACCTTC. Translated: CASYTGPFNYGYTF.

This clonotype was recorded many times. The chain links TRBV5-4 to TRBJ1-2; D might be TRBD1 (5 bases). The V end was cut by 3 bases, the J end by 8 bases, with 14 bases between. The CDR3 spans 13 residues. CDR1 is SGHNT, CDR2 YYREEE, per germline (reference sequence). In nucleotides, the CDR3 is TGTGCCAGCAGCTCCAGGGAAGTAGTGGGCTACACCTTC. Its translation: CASSSREVVGYTF.

This clonotype was recorded at least ten times. V is TRBV2 and J is TRBJ1-4, with 7 bases fitting TRBD1. The germline CDR1 and CDR2 sequences are SNHLY and FYNNEI. The CDR3 runs 14 residues. Losses at the gene ends were 7 bases for V and 10 bases for J; bases not matched to a gene: 12. CDR3 sequence: CASIFTGESGKLFF. CDR3 bases: TGTGCCAGCATCTTCACAGGGGAGTCGGGAAAACTGTTTTTT.

The chain recombines TRBV20-1 with TRBJ2-7; 7 bases align to TRBD1. V dropped 5 bases and J dropped 4; count of bases not matched to a gene: 8. This CDR3 has 13 amino acids. The germline gives CDR1 DFQATT, CDR2 SNEGSKA (reference sequence). The CDR3 sequence: CSASGTVEYEQYF. In DNA form, the CDR3 reads TGCAGTGCTTCCGGGACAGTTGAGTACGAGCAGTACTTC.

The V gene is TRBV6-2 or TRBV6-3, the J gene TRBJ1-2; a possible D gene is TRBD1 (6 bases). The germline CDR1 and CDR2 sequences are MNHEY and SVGEGT. This CDR3 is 14 amino acids long. Trimming cost V 0 bases and J 4 bases, with 9 bases left between them. Here the CDR3 reads CASSYSQGSYGYTF. The CDR3 DNA is TGTGCCAGCAGTTACTCGCAGGGGAGCTATGGCTACACCTTC.

V usage is TRBV20-1 and J usage is TRBJ2-5; 9 bases line up with TRBD1. Germline CDR1 is DFQATT and CDR2 is SNEGSKA (reference sequence). This CDR3 comprises 15 residues. Trimming at V came to 1 base and at J to 4 bases, leaving 7 bases not matched to a gene. The CDR3 region is CSARAPGQGRETQYF. The CDR3, as DNA: TGCAGTGCTAGAGCTCCGGGACAGGGAAGAGAGACCCAGTACTTC.

The DNA of the CDR3 is TGCGCCAGCAGCTTGACAACAGATACCATGAACACTGAAGCTTTCTTT. This gives the protein CASSLTTDTMNTEAFF. This chain uses TRBV5-1 with TRBJ1-1; no clear D. CDR1 and CDR2 (germline): SGHRS, YFSETQ. Trimming took off 1 base at V and 0 bases at J, with 13 bases between the two ends. The CDR3 runs 16 residues.

Ten or more counts support this clonotype. The CDR3 nucleotides are TGTGCCAGCAGCTTAGTAAGCACAGTCGGGGACACCATATATTTT. Protein: CASSLVSTVGDTIYF. V usage is TRBV11-2 and J usage is TRBJ1-3; no definite D call. The V gene lost 1 base and the J gene lost 8 bases, with 15 bases spanning the gap. This CDR3 has 15 residues. CDR1 SGHAT and CDR2 FQNNGV come from the germline V gene.

This clonotype was observed a few times. A junction end diverges from the germline sequence, so it may reflect a read error. The gene calls are TRBV10-3 and TRBJ2-1, with TRBD2 matching 7 bases. CDR3 length: 14 residues. CDR1 and CDR2 (germline): ENHRY, SYGVKD. CDR3 in DNA: TGTGCCATCAGTGCCGAGCGGGATGCTAATGAGCAGCTCTTC. As protein: CAISAERDANEQLF.

This clonotype appeared many times. The chain combines TRBV6-5 with TRBJ1-6; the D gene is possibly TRBD1 (5 bases). This CDR3 has 16 residues. The germline gives CDR1 MNHEY, CDR2 SVGAGI. V lost 0 bases to trimming and J lost 7 bases, with 13 bases between them. CDR3 nucleotides: TGTGCCAGCAGTTACTCGATTCTTCAGGGAAATTCACCCCTCCACTTT. As protein: CASSYSILQGNSPLHF.

This clonotype was detected many times. The J gene is TRBJ2-7, the V gene TRBV30; 7 nucleotides match TRBD1. J lost 3 bases, V lost 4 bases, and 3 bases had no gene match. Germline assignment: CDR1 GTSNPN and CDR2 SVGIG (reference sequence). The CDR3 is 12 residues long. CDR3 region: CAWKAGGYEQYF. In DNA, the CDR3 is TGTGCCTGGAAGGCAGGGGGCTACGAGCAGTACTTC.

This sequence joins TRBV12-3 or TRBV12-4 and TRBJ1-4; 12 bases agree with TRBD1. The CDR3 is 16 residues long. V was clipped by 6 bases and J by 4 bases; unmatched bases: 6. The CDR3 reads CASRPGQGAGNEKLFF. CDR3 nucleotide sequence: TGTGCCAGCAGACCGGGACAGGGGGCGGGTAATGAAAAACTGTTTTTT.

This chain uses TRBV20-1 with TRBJ2-7; 11 positions agree with TRBD1. The CDR3 is 13 residues long. The V gene's germline CDR1 is DFQATT and CDR2 SNEGSKA (reference sequence). The V segment lost 5 bases and the J segment 7 bases; nucleotides outside the gene matches: 7. The CDR3 here is CSAFRDRGWEQYF. CDR3 DNA sequence: TGCAGTGCTTTCCGGGACAGGGGGTGGGAGCAGTACTTC.

The chain carries TRBV7-2 and TRBJ2-7; perhaps TRBD1 as D (6 bases). The V end lost 1 base, the J end lost 4 bases, and 8 bases lay between the germline ends. The CDR3 loop spans 13 amino acids. Germline CDR1 SGHTA, CDR2 FQGNSA. CDR3 sequence reads: CASSLGDIYEQYF. The CDR3 region has the DNA TGTGCCAGCAGCTTAGGGGACATTTACGAGCAGTACTTC.

V usage is TRBV15 and J usage is TRBJ1-5; 9 positions agree with TRBD1. Germline V gene data show CDR1 as LNHNV and CDR2 as YYDKDF (reference sequence). CDR3 length: 15 amino acids. Germline trimming cut 3 bases from V and 2 bases from J; bases unmatched to any gene: 2. CDR3 coding DNA: TGTGCCACCAGCAGGGGGACAGGGCGCAATCAGCCCCAGCATTTT. Residues: CATSRGTGRNQPQHF.

Of note for this clonotype: No conserved phenylalanine or tryptophan ends this CDR3, so it is likely a read error. The V and J genes are TRBV27 and TRBJ2-1; TRBD1 is a possible D gene (6 bases). Trimming cost V 2 bases and J 3 bases, with 8 bases left between them. The germline CDR1 and CDR2 sequences are MNHEY and SMNVEV (reference sequence). The CDR3 contains 14 residues. Here the CDR3 reads CASSLSRGYNEQFL. CDR3 bases: TGTGCCAGCAGTTTAAGCAGGGGCTACAATGAGCAGTTCCTC.

The chain has TRBV10-1 and TRBJ2-1; D might be TRBD2 (5 bases). The ends were cut back, 3 bases at V and 7 bases at J, with 25 bases in the middle. The germline gives CDR1 WNHNN, CDR2 SYGVQD (reference sequence). This CDR3 has 18 amino acids. This CDR3 is CASSDPTSWTLQVNEQFF. As DNA, the CDR3 is TGCGCCAGCAGTGATCCAACTAGTTGGACTCTACAAGTAAATGAGCAGTTCTTC.

This clonotype occurred many times. This chain joins TRBV12-5 and TRBJ1-5; D not resolved. V lost 5 bases, J lost 4 bases, and 3 bases lay in between. Germline CDR1 LGHNT, CDR2 FRNRAP. The CDR3 runs to 11 residues. The CDR3 DNA sequence: TGTGCTAGTGGTCAAAATCAGCCCCAGCATTTT. This encodes CASGQNQPQHF.